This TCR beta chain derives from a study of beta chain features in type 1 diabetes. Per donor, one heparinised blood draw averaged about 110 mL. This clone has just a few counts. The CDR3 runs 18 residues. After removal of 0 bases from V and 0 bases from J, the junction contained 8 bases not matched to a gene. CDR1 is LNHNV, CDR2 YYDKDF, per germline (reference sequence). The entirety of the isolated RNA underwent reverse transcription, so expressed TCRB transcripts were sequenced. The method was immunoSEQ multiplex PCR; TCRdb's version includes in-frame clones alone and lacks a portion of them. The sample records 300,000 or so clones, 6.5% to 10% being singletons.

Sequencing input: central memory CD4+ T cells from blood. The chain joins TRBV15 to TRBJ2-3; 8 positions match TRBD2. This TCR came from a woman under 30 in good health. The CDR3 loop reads CATSREPLGRASTDTQYF. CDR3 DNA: TGTGCCACCAGCAGAGAACCCCTCGGGAGGGCTAGCACAGATACGCAGTATTTT.